What follows describes a single TCR beta chain. Its antigen is still unknown. Mismatch with germline at one junction end may stem from a read error. This CDR3 has 16 amino acids. Per germline, CDR1 SGHVS and CDR2 FQNEAQ. This entry is derived from a study of tumor-infiltrating lymphocytes in primary liver carcinoma. Unsorted bulk tissue of roughly 18-32 mg yielded co-extracted RNA and DNA. The study, taken as a whole, reports: Tumor-adjacent and tumor-blood pairs overlapped less than tumor region pairs did. Tumors had a significantly higher top-250-clone fraction than blood (p = 0.039).

From approximately 0.5 ug of total RNA, TCR beta-specific cDNA was reverse-transcribed using a constant-region primer. Three nested multiplex PCR rounds of slightly modified ARM-PCR generated TCR beta libraries. The study ran its first two PCR rounds for nine to ten cycles each, using TRBV1-TRBV30 forward primers and a C-beta reverse primer. TCRdb redid the calling of the multiplex PCR reads with MiXCR, one entry per CDR3 protein. The sample yields 90,000 to 110,000 distinct CDR3 sequences, roughly 80% seen once. Sequenced material: liver tumor tissue from sampling region 3. Subset of the sample: tumor region T3, left-lateral pole. This TCR came from a man aged 35 to 55 with primary liver carcinoma and hepatitis B virus infection. The V gene is TRBV7-8, the J gene TRBJ2-1, with D uncertain. CDR3 sequence reads: CDSSLASGSSFGEQFF. CDR3 DNA sequence: TGTGACAGCAGCTTAGCCTCCGGTAGCTCATTCGGTGAGCAGTTCTTC.